Listed below are T cell receptor beta chains from one sample, sequenced in a study of T cells after yellow fever vaccination. TCRdb reprocessed the 5' RACE reads with MiXCR, giving one entry per CDR3 protein. The sample shows about 130,000 distinct CDR3 sequences, about 8.8% of them seen only once. Sequencing was performed on CD8+ T cells sorted from PBMCs, taken on the day of the yellow fever booster vaccination. These receptors came from a man between 18 and 35 years old who received the YFV17D yellow fever vaccine. Both conserved end residues are trimmed from each CDR3.

v_call cdr3_length cdr3_aa
TRBV7-9 11 ASSQPPDYGYT
TRBV12-3/TRBV12-4 11 ASQGRVNTEAF
TRBV4-3 13 ASSQDGASGNTIY
TRBV6-6 13 ASSYSIGGPETQY
TRBV25-1 11 ASSVSPGTEAF
TRBV12-3/TRBV12-4 22 ASSLSLATWGDRIRSLSNQPQH
TRBV7-9 13 ASSFDTGPSSGYT
TRBV6-5 12 ASRPGTGGFSHT
TRBV9 13 ASSVAPLAADTQY
TRBV5-6 13 ASSFGTGSVDTQY
TRBV5-1 16 ASSLTTGARPLNTEAF
TRBV7-9 9 AIGGYNEQF
TRBV4-3 14 ASSQDWGLRGYGYT
TRBV7-8 14 ASSETGTGFYQPQH
TRBV7-2 14 ASSLGQLLLSDTQY
TRBV12-3/TRBV12-4 12 ASSPPGGVETQY
TRBV9 13 ASSVGSHQGDGYT